Each of the 9 T cell receptor beta chains below was sequenced from the same sample in a study of cytomegalovirus exposure and HLA in healthy donors. In the PCR, 60 Vbeta and 13 Jbeta primers were used. Assay: immunoSEQ multiplex PCR; the TCRdb copy retains only in-frame clones and omits some. The data contain about 170,000 clones, roughly four fifths of them singletons. What was sequenced was PBMCs. The source of these receptors is a female donor in good health and CMV-seronegative.

The chain is built from TRBV4-2 and TRBJ1-1; D may be TRBD1 (6 bases). V dropped 4 bases and J dropped 0 bases, with 12 bases sitting between them. The CDR3 is 15 amino acids. The germline V gene has CDR1 LGHNA and CDR2 YNFKEQ. The CDR3 reads CASSRLTGLNTEAFF. The DNA for the CDR3 is TGTGCCAGCAGCCGCCTCACAGGGCTGAACACTGAAGCTTTCTTT.

This rearrangement joins TRBV30 to TRBJ2-3; 9 positions match TRBD2. Germline CDR1 reads GTSNPN; CDR2 reads SVGIG (reference sequence). Unmatched junction bases numbered 8, after V lost 0 bases and J lost 7 bases. The CDR3 runs 15 residues. CDR3 region: CAWSVRAGGRNTQYF. DNA for the CDR3: TGTGCCTGGAGTGTTCGAGCGGGGGGCAGGAATACGCAGTATTTT.

The chain carries TRBV9 and TRBJ2-2, with D maybe TRBD2 (5 bases). CDR3 length: 19 amino acids. CDR1 is SGDLS and CDR2 is YYNGEE in the germline V gene. V lost 0 bases to trimming and J lost 6 bases, with 24 bases between them. CDR3 sequence: CASSVDPGSSGSKPGELFF. DNA of the CDR3: TGTGCCAGCAGCGTAGATCCGGGGTCTTCCGGGTCTAAACCCGGGGAGCTGTTTTTT.

This chain joins TRBV9 and TRBJ1-1; weak D call: TRBD1 (6 bases). This CDR3 comprises 14 residues. The V and J ends lost 3 bases and 6 bases respectively, with 15 bases between them. Germline V CDR1 and CDR2: SGDLS, YYNGEE. In DNA form, the CDR3 reads TGTGCCAGCAGCGCTACAGGGTTTGCGGCTGAAGCTTTCTTT. Protein product: CASSATGFAAEAFF.

The V call is TRBV28, the J call TRBJ2-7; 12 bases are shared with TRBD1. There are 16 residues in the CDR3. Losses at the gene ends were 5 bases for V and 3 bases for J; bases not matched to a gene: 8. The germline V gene has CDR1 MDHEN and CDR2 SYDVKM. The CDR3 bases are TGTGCCAGCAGTCCGTCGGGACAGGGGGCTTTCTACGAGCAGTACTTC. Protein: CASSPSGQGAFYEQYF.

This clone was seen a few times. The CDR3 loop reads CASSRTGGDGYTF. The CDR3 bases are TGTGCCAGCTCAAGAACAGGGGGCGATGGCTACACCTTC. The J gene is TRBJ1-2, the V gene TRBV18, with TRBD1 identical over 9 bases. Germline V gene data show CDR1 as KGHSH and CDR2 as LQKENI. This CDR3 contains 13 residues. Trimming cost V 5 bases and J 6 bases; bases outside gene matches: 4.

The chain couples TRBV19 to TRBJ2-3, with 7 positions matching TRBD2. The germline gives CDR1 LNHDA, CDR2 SQIVND (reference sequence). Germline trimming cut 1 base from V and 0 bases from J; bases unmatched to any gene: 1. The CDR3 covers 15 residues. The CDR3 nucleotides are TGTGCCAGTAGTATAGGGCGGGGGAGCACAGATACGCAGTATTTT. The encoded protein is CASSIGRGSTDTQYF.

The genes are TRBV4-1 and TRBJ2-5, with 12 nucleotides matching TRBD2. The V and J ends lost 3 bases and 2 bases, in that order; junction bases with no gene match: 1. This CDR3 region has 15 residues. Germline CDR1 MGHRA, CDR2 YSYEKL. CDR3 region: CASSHGLAGQETQYF. In DNA, the CDR3 is TGCGCCAGCAGCCACGGACTAGCGGGACAAGAGACCCAGTACTTC.

The V gene is TRBV9, the J gene TRBJ2-1; 9 positions match TRBD2. CDR1 and CDR2 (germline): SGDLS, YYNGEE. Losses at the gene ends were 3 bases for V and 9 bases for J; bases not matched to a gene: 7. The CDR3 loop spans 14 amino acids. CDR3 bases: TGTGCCAGCAGCGCCGGGACTAGCAAAGGTGAGCAGTTCTTC. The encoded protein is CASSAGTSKGEQFF.